The TCR beta chain described here comes from a study of control samples from healthy donors and cancer patients. TCRdb keeps only in-frame clones here, not all; method: immunoSEQ multiplex PCR. The table lists 150,000 to 200,000 clones, roughly 94% of them singletons, with 13% to 15% in the top ten. V dropped 6 bases and J dropped 3; count of bases not matched to a gene: 5. The CDR3 spans 14 residues. The germline gives CDR1 LNHDA, CDR2 SQIVND (reference sequence). This receptor was obtained from a man between 60 and 75 years old with colorectal cancer. The V call is TRBV19, the J call TRBJ2-3, with TRBD2 matching over 8 bases. The sequenced sample was PBMCs. The CDR3 bases are TGTGCCAGTAGGGGACTAGGAGAAACAGATACGCAGTATTTT. Translated, it gives CASRGLGETDTQYF.